The rows below give T cell receptor beta chains drawn from one sample of a study of identical twins' blood T cells. MiXCR was run by TCRdb on the 5' RACE reads, yielding one entry per CDR3 protein. Here the sample spans 300,000 to 400,000 distinct CDR3 sequences, around 30% being singletons. The specimen sequenced was PBMCs. The receptors come from a woman aged 18 to 55 in good health. The CDR3 runs from the conserved cysteine through the conserved F or W. A D gene is named only where the DNA matches it firmly. A clone size is listed for some rows: how often the clone was seen (once, few, many), or a class if it is expanded.

TGCGCCAGCAGCCCGCCAAACGGGCAGTACTTC CASSPPNGQYF NA TRBV5-1 NA TRBJ2-7
TGTGCCAGCAGCTTAGTGGCCGAGCAGTACTTC CASSLVAEQYF few TRBV13 NA TRBJ2-7
TGCAGTCAGACTAGCGGGATTGCGACTGGCACAGATACGCAGTATTTT CSQTSGIATGTDTQYF NA TRBV20-1 TRBD2 TRBJ2-3
TGTGCCAGCTTGCTGACAAGTCGCACTGAAGCTTTCTTT CASLLTSRTEAFF NA TRBV28 NA TRBJ1-1
TGTGCCAGCAGCGTAGGTGCGGACGGAAGTAATTCACCCCTCCACTTT CASSVGADGSNSPLHF NA TRBV9 NA TRBJ1-6
TGCGCCAGCAGCTTGGCCTACATGAACACTGAAGCTTTCTTT CASSLAYMNTEAFF few TRBV5-1 NA TRBJ1-1
TGTGCCAGCAGCTTGGAGGCACAGGGTGATTCACCCCTCCACTTT CASSLEAQGDSPLHF once TRBV7-2 NA TRBJ1-6
TGTGCCAGCAGCTTACGGGGCGTAGGCTACACCTTC CASSLRGVGYTF NA TRBV7-2 NA TRBJ1-2
TGCAGTGCTAGAGTTATGGGCACAACTAATGAAAAACTGTTTTTT CSARVMGTTNEKLFF many TRBV20-1 NA TRBJ1-4
TGCAGCGCGACACAGGAGGACTATGGCTACACCTTC CSATQEDYGYTF many TRBV29-1 NA TRBJ1-2
TGTGCCAGCAGCTATCCGGGACAGGGGCCCGGGGAGCTGTTTTTT CASSYPGQGPGELFF many TRBV7-8 TRBD1 TRBJ2-2
TGTGCCAGCAGTTATGGGGACACTAACAATGAGCAGTTCTTC CASSYGDTNNEQFF few TRBV6-5 NA TRBJ2-1
TGTGCCAGCAGCCAGACCAACCAAGAGACCCAGTACTTC CASSQTNQETQYF NA TRBV14 NA TRBJ2-5
TGTGCCAGCATTGGGACTAGTCGTGAGCAGTACTTC CASIGTSREQYF NA TRBV6-1 TRBD2 TRBJ2-7
TGCAGTGCCATGAAAATAGCGGGAGTTGAGACCCAGTACTTC CSAMKIAGVETQYF NA TRBV20-1 TRBD2 TRBJ2-5
TGTGCCAGCAGCTTTGAGGACATCTCCCTCTATGGCTACACCTTC CASSFEDISLYGYTF NA TRBV5-6 NA TRBJ1-2
TGTGCCAGCAGCTCGGGACTAGCGGAGTACAATGAGCAGTTCTTC CASSSGLAEYNEQFF few TRBV11-2 TRBD2 TRBJ2-1
TGTGCCAGCAGCCCGCTAGTCAGAAACTACGAGCAGTACTTC CASSPLVRNYEQYF few TRBV11-2 NA TRBJ2-7
TGTGCCAGCAGTTCGAGACTAGTAGGTGATACGCAGTATTTT CASSSRLVGDTQYF NA TRBV12-3/TRBV12-4 NA TRBJ2-3
TGTGCCAGCAGCTATTTAACAGGGGGTGGCACTAATGAAAAACTGTTTTTT CASSYLTGGGTNEKLFF few TRBV11-2 TRBD1 TRBJ1-4
TGCAGCGGCCTCAGGGCGGCGGGTACTGAAGCTTTCTTT CSGLRAAGTEAFF few TRBV29-1 NA TRBJ1-1
TGTGCCAGCAGTCAGCATCGGGGGGGTTTTCAGTTCTTC CASSQHRGGFQFF NA TRBV12-3/TRBV12-4 TRBD2 TRBJ2-1
TGCAGTGCTGGACGTATTAGCGGGACGGGCACCGGGGAGCTGTTTTTT CSAGRISGTGTGELFF few TRBV20-1 TRBD2 TRBJ2-2
TGTGCCAGCAGCCAAGATCGAGGGGGAGGCGGGGAGCTGTTTTTT CASSQDRGGGGELFF NA TRBV4-2 NA TRBJ2-2
TGCGCCAGCAGCAAGGGGGGGGGCCCCATGAACACTGAAGCTTTCTTT CASSKGGGPMNTEAFF NA TRBV10-2 NA TRBJ1-1
TGTGCCAGCAGCCCGATCTTGGGCGGGGGAAACCACAATGAGCAGTTCTTC CASSPILGGGNHNEQFF NA TRBV6-6 TRBD2 TRBJ2-1
TGTGCCAGCAGCTTAGGTGACCGAGGTGGCACTGAAGCTTTCTTT CASSLGDRGGTEAFF NA TRBV13 NA TRBJ1-1
TGCAGCGCGGACAGCAGCACAGATACGCAGTATTTT CSADSSTDTQYF many TRBV29-1 NA TRBJ2-3
TGCGGTGCTCCGACTAGCGGGAGGGCAAACACCGGGGAGCTGTTTTTT CGAPTSGRANTGELFF once TRBV20-1 TRBD2 TRBJ2-2
TGTGCCAGCTCACCACAGGGGAACTCTGGAAACACCATATATTTT CASSPQGNSGNTIYF NA TRBV18 NA TRBJ1-3
TGTGCCAGCAGTTACTCTCTGGGGGCGTATGGTGAGCAGTTCTTC CASSYSLGAYGEQFF NA TRBV6-2/TRBV6-3 NA TRBJ2-1
TGTGCCAGTAGTACCCAGTGGCTAGCGGGCACCGGGGAGCTGTTTTTT CASSTQWLAGTGELFF NA TRBV19 TRBD2 TRBJ2-2
TGCAGCGTTGAAACGCCAGCCTCCTACAATGAGCAGTTCTTC CSVETPASYNEQFF many TRBV29-1 NA TRBJ2-1
TGCAGTGCTAGCCTGACTAGCGGGAGAAGGAATGAGCAGTTCTTC CSASLTSGRRNEQFF NA TRBV20-1 TRBD2 TRBJ2-1
TGCAGCGCCCGATCTAGCGGCCTGGAGTACTTC CSARSSGLEYF many TRBV29-1 TRBD2 TRBJ2-7
TGTGCCAGCAGTTTGCCCCAGGGGAACACTGAAGCTTTCTTT CASSLPQGNTEAFF NA TRBV28 NA TRBJ1-1
TGTTCCAGCAGCTTGAGAAACATTCAGTACTTC CSSSLRNIQYF NA TRBV11-2 NA TRBJ2-4
TGCAGTGCTAGAGAATTGGGCAACTACAATGAGCAGTTCTTC CSARELGNYNEQFF NA TRBV20-1 NA TRBJ2-1
TGTGCCAGCAGCTCGACTTTCGAAGCTTTCTTT CASSSTFEAFF NA TRBV3-1 NA TRBJ1-1
TGTGCCAGCAGTGAATCGGGCAATCAGCCCCAGCATTTT CASSESGNQPQHF many TRBV2 NA TRBJ1-5
TGCAGTGCTAGTGGGGATCTCCTCGCGGATAATGAAAAACTGTTTTTT CSASGDLLADNEKLFF few TRBV20-1 NA TRBJ1-4
TGTGCCAGCAAGCGGGCGCAGCAGACAGATACGCAGTATTTT CASKRAQQTDTQYF NA TRBV3-1 NA TRBJ2-3
TGCAGTGCTTTTCACGGACGCACGAACACTGAAGCTTTCTTT CSAFHGRTNTEAFF NA TRBV20-1 NA TRBJ1-1
TGTGCCAGCACCATTGGCGGGGAAGGGAACTACGAGCAGTACTTC CASTIGGEGNYEQYF NA TRBV28 NA TRBJ2-7
TGTGCCAGCAGCCAAGATGGGGTGTTGGGCAATCAGCCCCAGCATTTT CASSQDGVLGNQPQHF few TRBV3-1 NA TRBJ1-5
TGTGCCAGCAGGGGGACAGGGGGCAAGCACGGGGAGCCGTTTTTT CASRGTGGKHGEPFF few TRBV2 TRBD1 TRBJ2-2
TGCGCCAGCAGCATCAAACAGGGTGACTATGGCTACACCTTC CASSIKQGDYGYTF NA TRBV5-1 NA TRBJ1-2
TGTGCCAGCAGTCAGACAGACTATGGCTACACCTTC CASSQTDYGYTF few TRBV5-6 NA TRBJ1-2
TGTGCCAGCAGCTTCGGGGTAACCTACAATGAGCAGTTCTTC CASSFGVTYNEQFF many TRBV7-2 NA TRBJ2-1
TGTGCCAGCAGCCCCCAGGGCCTATCCAATCAGCCCCAGCATTTT CASSPQGLSNQPQHF NA TRBV3-1 NA TRBJ1-5